The clone carrying this TCR beta chain appeared a single time. The entry originates in a study of shared clonotypes between healthy human individuals. In replicate PCRs of sorted subsets, roughly 190 ng DNA, roughly 27,000 T cell genomes, was used. TCRdb's table, derived via immunoSEQ multiplex PCR, lists solely in-frame clones and lacks some. The profile shows approximately 2.5 million clones, around nine tenths of them singletons. The V and J ends lost 4 bases and 7 bases respectively, with 11 bases between them. CDR1 MNHNY and CDR2 SVGAGI come from the germline V gene (reference sequence). This CDR3 has 13 residues.

The rearrangement links TRBV6-6 to TRBJ1-5, with unresolved D. The sequenced material came from naive CD4+ T cells sorted from blood. Subset described: CD45RA+ positively selected. This TCR was recovered from a man younger than 35 in good health. CDR3 in amino acids: CASSSQTGQPQHF. DNA for the CDR3: TGTGCCAGCAGTTCTCAAACGGGCCAGCCCCAGCATTTT.